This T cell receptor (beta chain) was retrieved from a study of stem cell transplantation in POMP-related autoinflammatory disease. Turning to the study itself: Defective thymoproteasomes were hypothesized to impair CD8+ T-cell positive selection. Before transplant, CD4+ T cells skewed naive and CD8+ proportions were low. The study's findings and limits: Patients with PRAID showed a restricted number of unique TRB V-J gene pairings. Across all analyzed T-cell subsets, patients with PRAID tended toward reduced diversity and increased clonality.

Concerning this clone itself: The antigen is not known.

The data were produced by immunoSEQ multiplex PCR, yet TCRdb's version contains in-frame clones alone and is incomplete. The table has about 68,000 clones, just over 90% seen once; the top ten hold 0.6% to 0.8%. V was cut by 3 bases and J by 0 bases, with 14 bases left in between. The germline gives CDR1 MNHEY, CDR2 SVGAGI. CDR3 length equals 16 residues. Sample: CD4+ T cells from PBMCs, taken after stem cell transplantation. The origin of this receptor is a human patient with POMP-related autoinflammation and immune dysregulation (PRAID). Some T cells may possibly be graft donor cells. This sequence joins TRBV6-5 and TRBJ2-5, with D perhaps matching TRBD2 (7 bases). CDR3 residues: CASSYGGRGYQETQYF. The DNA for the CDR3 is TGTGCCAGCAGTTATGGAGGGAGGGGGTACCAAGAGACCCAGTACTTC.